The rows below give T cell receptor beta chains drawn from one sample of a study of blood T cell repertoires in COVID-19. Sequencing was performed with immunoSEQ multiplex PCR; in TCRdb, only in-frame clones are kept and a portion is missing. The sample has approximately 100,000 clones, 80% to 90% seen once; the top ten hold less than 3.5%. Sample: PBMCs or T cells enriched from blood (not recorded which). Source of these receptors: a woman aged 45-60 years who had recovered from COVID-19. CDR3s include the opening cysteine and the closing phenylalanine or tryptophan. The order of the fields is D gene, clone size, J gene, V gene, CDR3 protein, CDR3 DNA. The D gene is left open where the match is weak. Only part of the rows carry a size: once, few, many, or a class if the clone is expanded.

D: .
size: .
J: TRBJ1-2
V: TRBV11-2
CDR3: CASRNLQGYGYTF
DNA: TGTGCCAGCAGGAACTTACAGGGTTATGGCTACACCTTC

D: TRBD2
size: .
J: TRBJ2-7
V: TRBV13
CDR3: CASSYTSGARYEQYF
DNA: TGTGCCAGCAGCTACACTAGCGGGGCGAGATACGAGCAGTACTTC

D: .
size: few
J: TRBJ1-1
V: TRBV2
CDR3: CASTRLLGQIAFF
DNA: TGTGCCAGCACTCGGCTACTTGGACAGATTGCTTTCTTT

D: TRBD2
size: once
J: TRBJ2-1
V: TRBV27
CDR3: CASSGGDYNEQFF
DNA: TGTGCCAGTAGCGGGGGGGATTACAATGAGCAGTTCTTC

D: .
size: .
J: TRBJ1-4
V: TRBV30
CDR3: CACRDFNEKLFF
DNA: TGTGCCTGCCGGGATTTTAATGAAAAACTGTTTTTT

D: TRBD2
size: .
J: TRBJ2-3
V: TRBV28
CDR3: CASRVAGATDTQYF
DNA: TGTGCCTCGAGGGTAGCGGGAGCGACAGATACGCAGTATTTT

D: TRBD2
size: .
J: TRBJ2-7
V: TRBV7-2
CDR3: CASSVPGLAGVYEQYF
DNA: TGTGCCAGCAGCGTACCGGGACTAGCGGGGGTCTACGAGCAGTACTTC

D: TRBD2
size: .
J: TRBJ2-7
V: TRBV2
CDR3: CAGAGGTSVLLEQYF
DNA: TGTGCCGGAGCGGGGGGGACTAGCGTCCTTCTAGAGCAGTACTTC

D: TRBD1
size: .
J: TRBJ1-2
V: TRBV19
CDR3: CASNTGVIPNYGYTF
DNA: TGTGCCAGTAACACAGGGGTGATTCCCAACTATGGCTACACCTTC

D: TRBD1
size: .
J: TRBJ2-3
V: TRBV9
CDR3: CASSVGQGAYTSTDTQYF
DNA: TGTGCCAGCAGCGTAGGACAGGGAGCCTACACTAGCACAGATACGCAGTATTTT

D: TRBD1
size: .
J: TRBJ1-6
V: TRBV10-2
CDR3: CASRMDRVNNSPLHF
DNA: TGCGCCAGCAGGATGGACAGGGTAAATAATTCACCCCTCCACTTT

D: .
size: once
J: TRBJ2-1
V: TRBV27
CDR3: CASSTRDSLGDEQFF
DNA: TGTGCCAGCAGCACCCGGGACTCCCTCGGCGATGAGCAGTTCTTC

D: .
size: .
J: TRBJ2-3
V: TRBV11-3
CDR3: CASSLAAGTDTQYF
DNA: TGTGCCAGCAGCTTAGCCGCAGGCACAGATACGCAGTATTTT

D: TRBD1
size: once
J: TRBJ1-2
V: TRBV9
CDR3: CASSGQGGYTF
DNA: TGTGCCAGCAGCGGACAGGGAGGCTACACCTTC

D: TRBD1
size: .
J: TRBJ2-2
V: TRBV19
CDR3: CASESVGQINTGELFF
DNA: TGTGCCAGTGAAAGCGTGGGACAGATAAACACCGGGGAGCTGTTTTTT

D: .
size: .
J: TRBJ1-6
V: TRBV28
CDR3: CASSPRDFSNSPLHF
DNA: TGTGCCAGCAGCCCTCGGGACTTTAGTAATTCACCCCTCCACTTT

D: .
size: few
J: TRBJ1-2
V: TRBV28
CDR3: CASSDGLGYTF
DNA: TGTGCCAGCAGTGATGGGCTCGGCTACACCTTC

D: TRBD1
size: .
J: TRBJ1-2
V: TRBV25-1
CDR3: CASSEGGTGGLGYTF
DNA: TGTGCCAGCAGTGAAGGAGGGACAGGGGGCCTTGGCTACACCTTC

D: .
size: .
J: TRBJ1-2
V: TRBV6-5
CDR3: CASSPSGVSNYGYTF
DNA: TGTGCCAGCAGTCCCAGCGGGGTATCTAACTATGGCTACACCTTC

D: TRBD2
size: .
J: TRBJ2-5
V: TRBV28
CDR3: CASSSSSGREETQYF
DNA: TGTGCCAGCAGTTCGAGTAGCGGGAGGGAAGAGACCCAGTACTTC

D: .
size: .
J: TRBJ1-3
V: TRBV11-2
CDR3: CASSLSGARGNTIYF
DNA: TGTGCCAGCAGCTTATCAGGGGCGCGAGGAAACACCATATATTTT

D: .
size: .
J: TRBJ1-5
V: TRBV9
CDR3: CASSPTGEGIKPQHF
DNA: TGTGCCAGCAGCCCGACAGGTGAAGGAATCAAGCCCCAGCATTTT

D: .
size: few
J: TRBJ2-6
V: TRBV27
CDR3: CASSLAPGIPSGGANVLTF
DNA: TGTGCCAGCAGTTTAGCCCCAGGAATCCCGAGTGGGGGGGCCAACGTCCTGACTTTC

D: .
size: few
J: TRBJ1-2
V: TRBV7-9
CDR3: CASSRGLTDRYGYTF
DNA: TGTGCCAGCAGCCGAGGACTCACGGACCGCTATGGCTACACCTTC

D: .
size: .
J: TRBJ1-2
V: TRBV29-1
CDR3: CSVGELNYGYTF
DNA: TGCAGCGTTGGGGAGCTCAACTATGGCTACACCTTC

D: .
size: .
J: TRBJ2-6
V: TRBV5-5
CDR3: CASSLGIGPEGSGANVLTF
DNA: TGTGCCAGCAGTTTGGGGATCGGGCCCGAGGGCTCTGGGGCCAACGTCCTGACTTTC

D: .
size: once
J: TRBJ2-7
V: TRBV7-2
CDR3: CASSLVGQGSYEQYF
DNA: TGTGCCAGCAGCTTAGTTGGCCAGGGTTCCTACGAGCAGTACTTC

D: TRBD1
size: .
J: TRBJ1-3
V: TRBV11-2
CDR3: CASTLRQKTGSGNTIYF
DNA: TGTGCCAGCACCTTAAGGCAAAAGACAGGGTCTGGAAACACCATATATTTT

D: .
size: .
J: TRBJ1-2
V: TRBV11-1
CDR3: CASSRRTERGYTF
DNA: TGTGCCAGCAGCCGCAGGACGGAGCGGGGCTACACCTTC

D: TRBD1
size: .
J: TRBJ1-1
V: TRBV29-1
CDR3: CSGRTGNTEAFF
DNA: TGCAGCGGGAGGACAGGAAACACTGAAGCTTTCTTT

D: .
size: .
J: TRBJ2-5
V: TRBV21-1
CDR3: CASSKALEEGREETQYF
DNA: TGTGCCAGCAGCAAAGCGTTAGAAGAAGGGAGAGAAGAGACCCAGTACTTC

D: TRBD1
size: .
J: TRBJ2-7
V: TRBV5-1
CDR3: CASSLSGQGAREQYF
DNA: TGCGCCAGCAGCCTATCGGGACAGGGGGCTCGCGAGCAGTACTTC

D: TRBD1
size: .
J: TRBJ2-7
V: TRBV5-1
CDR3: CASSLAPDRGLVYEQYF
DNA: TGCGCCAGCAGCTTGGCACCCGACAGGGGCCTCGTATACGAGCAGTACTTC

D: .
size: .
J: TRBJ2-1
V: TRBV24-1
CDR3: CATSDSQTVYNEQFF
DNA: TGTGCCACCAGTGATTCGCAGACAGTATACAATGAGCAGTTCTTC

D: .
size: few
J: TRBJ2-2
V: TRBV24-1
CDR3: CATSGPTGSTGELFF
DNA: TGTGCCACCAGTGGCCCCACAGGGTCCACCGGGGAGCTGTTTTTT

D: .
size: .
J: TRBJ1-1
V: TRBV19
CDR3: CASSIGGGTEAFF
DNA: TGTGCCAGTAGTATAGGAGGGGGCACTGAAGCTTTCTTT

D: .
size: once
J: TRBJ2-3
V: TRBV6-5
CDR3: CASSREAGGTQYF
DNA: TGTGCCAGCAGTCGCGAGGCAGGAGGTACGCAGTATTTT

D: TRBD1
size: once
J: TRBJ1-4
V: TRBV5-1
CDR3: CASSTDRVGNEKLFF
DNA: TGCGCCAGCAGCACTGACAGGGTCGGGAATGAAAAACTGTTTTTT

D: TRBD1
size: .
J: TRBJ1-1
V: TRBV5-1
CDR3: CASSSKGQDTEAFF
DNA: TGCGCCAGCAGCTCAAAAGGACAGGACACTGAAGCTTTCTTT

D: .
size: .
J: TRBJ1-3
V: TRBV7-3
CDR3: CASSLTSGNTIYF
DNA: TGTGCCAGCAGCTTAACTTCAGGAAACACCATATATTTT

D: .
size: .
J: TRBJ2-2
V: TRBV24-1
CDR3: CATSDLSQGYNTGELFF
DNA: TGTGCCACCAGTGATTTGAGTCAGGGATACAACACCGGGGAGCTGTTTTTT

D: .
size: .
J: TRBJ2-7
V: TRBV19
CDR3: CASSNQASYEQYF
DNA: TGTGCCAGTAGTAACCAGGCCTCCTACGAGCAGTACTTC

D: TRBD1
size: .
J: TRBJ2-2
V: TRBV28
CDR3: CASISGGTGELFF
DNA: TGTGCCAGCATTTCAGGGGGCACCGGGGAGCTGTTTTTT

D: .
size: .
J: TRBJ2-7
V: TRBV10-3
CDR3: CAISELPADSSYEQYF
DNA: TGTGCCATCAGTGAGTTACCGGCAGACAGCTCCTACGAGCAGTACTTC

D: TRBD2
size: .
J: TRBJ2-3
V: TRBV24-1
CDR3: CATSDLTSGGNTDTQYF
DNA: TGTGCCACCAGTGATCTGACTAGCGGGGGGAACACAGATACGCAGTATTTT

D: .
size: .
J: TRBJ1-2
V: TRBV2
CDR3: CASSEETYGYTF
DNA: TGTGCCAGCAGTGAAGAGACATATGGCTACACCTTC

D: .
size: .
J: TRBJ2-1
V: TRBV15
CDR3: CATSRKDSFNEQFF
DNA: TGTGCCACCAGCAGAAAGGACAGTTTCAATGAGCAGTTCTTC

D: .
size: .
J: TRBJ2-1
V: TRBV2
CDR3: CASSEEQYNEQFF
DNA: TGTGCCAGCAGTGAGGAACAGTACAATGAGCAGTTCTTC

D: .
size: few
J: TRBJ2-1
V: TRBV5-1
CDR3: CASRSHVDSNEQFF
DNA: TGCGCCAGCAGGTCTCACGTCGACAGCAATGAGCAGTTCTTC

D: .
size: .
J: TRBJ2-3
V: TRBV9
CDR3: CASSPTFATDTQYF
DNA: TGTGCCAGCAGCCCAACATTTGCCACAGATACGCAGTATTTT